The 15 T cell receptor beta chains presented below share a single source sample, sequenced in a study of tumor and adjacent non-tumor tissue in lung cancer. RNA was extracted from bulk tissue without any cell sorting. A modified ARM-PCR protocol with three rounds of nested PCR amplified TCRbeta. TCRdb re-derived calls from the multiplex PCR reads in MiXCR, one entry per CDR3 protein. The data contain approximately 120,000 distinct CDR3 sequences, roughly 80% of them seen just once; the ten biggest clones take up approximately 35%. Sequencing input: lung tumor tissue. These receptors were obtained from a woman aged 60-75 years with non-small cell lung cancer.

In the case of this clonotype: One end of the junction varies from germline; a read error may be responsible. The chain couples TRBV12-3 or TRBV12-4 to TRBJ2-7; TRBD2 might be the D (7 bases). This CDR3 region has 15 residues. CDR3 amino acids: CVSSFYGGQSYEHYF. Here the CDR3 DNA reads TGTGTCAGCAGTTTTTACGGGGGGCAATCCTACGAGCACTACTTC.

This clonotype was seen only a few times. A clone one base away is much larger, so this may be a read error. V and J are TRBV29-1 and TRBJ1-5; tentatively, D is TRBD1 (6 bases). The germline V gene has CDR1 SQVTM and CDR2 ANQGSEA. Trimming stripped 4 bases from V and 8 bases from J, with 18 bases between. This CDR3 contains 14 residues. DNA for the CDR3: TGCAGCGTTGTAAAAGGGACAAGGAAAGAGCCCCAGCATTTT. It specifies CSVVKGTRKEPQHF.

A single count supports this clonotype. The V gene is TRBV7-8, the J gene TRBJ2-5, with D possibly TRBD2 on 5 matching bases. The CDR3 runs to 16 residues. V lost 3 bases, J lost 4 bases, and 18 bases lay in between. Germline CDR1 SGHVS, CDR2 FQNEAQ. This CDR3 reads CASSFRLSRASETQYF. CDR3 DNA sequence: TGTGCCAGCAGCTTTAGACTATCGAGGGCTTCAGAGACCCAGTACTTC.

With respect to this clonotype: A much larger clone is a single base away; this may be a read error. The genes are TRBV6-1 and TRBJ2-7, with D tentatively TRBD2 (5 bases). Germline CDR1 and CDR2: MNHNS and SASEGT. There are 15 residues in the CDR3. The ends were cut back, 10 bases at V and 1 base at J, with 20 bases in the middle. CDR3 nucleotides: TGTGCCACCCAAAATTCCGGGATAGGGTCCTACGAGCAGTACTTC. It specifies CATQNSGIGSYEQYF.

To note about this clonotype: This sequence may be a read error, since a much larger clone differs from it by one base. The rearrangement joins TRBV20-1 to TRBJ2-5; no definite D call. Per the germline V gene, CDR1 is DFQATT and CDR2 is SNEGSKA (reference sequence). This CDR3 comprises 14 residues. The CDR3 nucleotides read TGCAGTGTTAGAGAGGCTTCTCCCAAGGGGACCCAGTACTTC. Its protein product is CSVREASPKGTQYF.

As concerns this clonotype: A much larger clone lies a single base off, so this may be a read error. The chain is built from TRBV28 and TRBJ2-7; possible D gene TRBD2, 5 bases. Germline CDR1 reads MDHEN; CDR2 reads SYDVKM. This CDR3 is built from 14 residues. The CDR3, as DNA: TGTGCCAGCAGTTTTCTAGCCGCAGGCTACGTGCAGTACTTC. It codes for CASSFLAAGYVQYF.

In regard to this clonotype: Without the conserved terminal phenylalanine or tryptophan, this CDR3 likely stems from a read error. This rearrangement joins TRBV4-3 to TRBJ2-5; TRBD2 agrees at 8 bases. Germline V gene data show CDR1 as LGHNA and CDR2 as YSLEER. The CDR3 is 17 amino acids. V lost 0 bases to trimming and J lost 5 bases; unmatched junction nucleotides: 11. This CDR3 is CASSQDTTAGGGETQYL. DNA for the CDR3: TGCGCCAGCAGCCAAGATACCACGGCGGGGGGCGGGGAGACCCAGTACTTA.

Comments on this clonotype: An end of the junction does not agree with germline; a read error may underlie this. The CDR3 loop reads CARSFTWGNEQYF. In nucleotides, the CDR3 is TGTGCCAGGAGCTTTACATGGGGCAACGAGCAGTACTTC. The chain has TRBV11-2 and TRBJ2-7; weak D call: TRBD1 (5 bases). The CDR3 runs 13 residues. The germline CDR1 and CDR2 sequences are SGHAT and FQNNGV.

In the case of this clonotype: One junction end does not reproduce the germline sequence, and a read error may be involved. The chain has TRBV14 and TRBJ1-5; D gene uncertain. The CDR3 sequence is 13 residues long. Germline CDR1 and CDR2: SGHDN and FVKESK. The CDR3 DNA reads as TGTGCGAGCAGCCAGCAAAGCAATCAGCCCCATCATTTT. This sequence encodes CASSQQSNQPHHF. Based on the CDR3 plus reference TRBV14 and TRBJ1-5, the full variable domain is EAGVTQFPSHSVIEKGQTVTLRCDPISGHDNLYWYRRVMGKEIKFLLHFVKESKQDESGMPNNRFLAERTGGTYSTLKVQPAELEDSGVYFCASSQQSNQPHHFGDGTRLSIL.

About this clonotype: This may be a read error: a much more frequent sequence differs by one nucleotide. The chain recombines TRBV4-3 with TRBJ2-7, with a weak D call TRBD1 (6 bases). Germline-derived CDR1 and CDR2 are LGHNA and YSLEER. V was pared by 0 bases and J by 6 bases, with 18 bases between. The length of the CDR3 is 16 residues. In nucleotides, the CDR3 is TGCGCCAGCAGCCAAGAAGATAGGGCAGGGGTCCGCGAGCAGTACTTC. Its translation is CASSQEDRAGVREQYF.

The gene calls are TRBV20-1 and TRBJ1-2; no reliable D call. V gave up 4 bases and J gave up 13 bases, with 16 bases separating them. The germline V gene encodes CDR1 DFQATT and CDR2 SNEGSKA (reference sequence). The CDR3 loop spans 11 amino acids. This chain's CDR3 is CSATALVSCTF. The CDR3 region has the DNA TGCAGTGCTACAGCTCTTGTGAGTTGCACCTTC.

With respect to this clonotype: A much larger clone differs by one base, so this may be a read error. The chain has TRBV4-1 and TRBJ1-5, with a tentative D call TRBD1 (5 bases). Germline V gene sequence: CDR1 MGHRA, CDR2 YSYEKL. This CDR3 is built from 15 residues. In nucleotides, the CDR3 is TGCGCCAGCAGGCCAAACATGCAGGGTTCACAGCCCCGGCATTTT. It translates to CASRPNMQGSQPRHF.

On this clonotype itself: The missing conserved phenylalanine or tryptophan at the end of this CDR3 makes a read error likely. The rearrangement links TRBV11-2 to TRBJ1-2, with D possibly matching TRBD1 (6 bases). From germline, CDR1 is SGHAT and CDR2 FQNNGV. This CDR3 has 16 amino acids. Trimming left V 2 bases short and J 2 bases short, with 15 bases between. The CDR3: CASSLLLRTANYGYTY. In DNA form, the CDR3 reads TGTGCCAGCAGCTTACTCCTCAGGACAGCCAACTATGGCTACACCTAC.

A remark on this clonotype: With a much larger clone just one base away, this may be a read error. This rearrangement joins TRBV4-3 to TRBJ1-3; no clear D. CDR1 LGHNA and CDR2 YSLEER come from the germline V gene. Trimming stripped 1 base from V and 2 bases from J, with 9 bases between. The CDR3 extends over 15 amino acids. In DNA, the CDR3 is TGCGCCAGCAGCCAAGGTCTAGAGACTGGAAACACCATATATTTT. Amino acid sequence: CASSQGLETGNTIYF.

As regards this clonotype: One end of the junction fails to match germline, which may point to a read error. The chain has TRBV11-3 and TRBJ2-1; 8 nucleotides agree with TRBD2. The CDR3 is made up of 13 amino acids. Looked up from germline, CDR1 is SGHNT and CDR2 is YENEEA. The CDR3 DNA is TGTGCCAGCAACCCTAGCGGGTACAATGAGCAGTTTTTC. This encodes CASNPSGYNEQFF. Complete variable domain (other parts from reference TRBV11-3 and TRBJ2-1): EAGVVQSPRYKIIEKKQPVAFWCNPISGHNTLYWYLQNLGQGPELLIRYENEEAVDDSQLPKDRFSAERLKGVDSTLKIQPAELGDSAVYLCASNPSGYNEQFFGPGTRLTVL.